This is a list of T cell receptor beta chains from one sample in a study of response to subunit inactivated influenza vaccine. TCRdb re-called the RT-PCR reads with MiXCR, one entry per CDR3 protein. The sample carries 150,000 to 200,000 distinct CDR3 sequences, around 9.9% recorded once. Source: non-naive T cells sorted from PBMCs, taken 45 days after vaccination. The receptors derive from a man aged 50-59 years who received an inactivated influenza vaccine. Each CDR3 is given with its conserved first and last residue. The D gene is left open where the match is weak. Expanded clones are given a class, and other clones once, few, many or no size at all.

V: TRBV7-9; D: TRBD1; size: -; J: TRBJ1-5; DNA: TGTGCCAGCAGCTCCTCAGGGGGGGCCAATCAGCCCCAGCATTTT; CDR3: CASSSSGGANQPQHF
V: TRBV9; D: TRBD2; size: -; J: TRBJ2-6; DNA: TGTGCCAGCAGCGTCGACCGGGGGGGCTCTGGGGCCAACGTCCTGACTTTC; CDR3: CASSVDRGGSGANVLTF
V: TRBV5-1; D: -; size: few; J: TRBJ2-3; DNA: TGCGCCAGCAGCTTGACGGGCCAGAACACAGATACGCAGTATTTT; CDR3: CASSLTGQNTDTQYF
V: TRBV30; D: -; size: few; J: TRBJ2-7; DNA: TGTGCCTGGAGGGACGACTCCTACGAGCAGTACTTC; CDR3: CAWRDDSYEQYF
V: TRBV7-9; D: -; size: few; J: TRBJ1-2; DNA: TGTGCCAGCAGCTTAGTACTGGAGTCCTATGGCTACACCTTC; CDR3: CASSLVLESYGYTF
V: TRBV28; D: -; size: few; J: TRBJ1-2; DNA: TGTGCCAGCAGTAACATTAACTATGGCTACACCTTC; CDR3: CASSNINYGYTF
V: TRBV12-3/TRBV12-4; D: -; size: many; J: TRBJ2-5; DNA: TGTGCCAGCAGCTTCCACGGGGAAGAGACCCAGTACTTC; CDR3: CASSFHGEETQYF
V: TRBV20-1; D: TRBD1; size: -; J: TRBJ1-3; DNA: TGCAGTGCTAGCGGTACAGGGGGCGCGAAAGGAAACACCATATATTTT; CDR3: CSASGTGGAKGNTIYF
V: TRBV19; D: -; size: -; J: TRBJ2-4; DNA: TGTGCCAGTAGTATCACAGTGATAAACATTCAGTACTTC; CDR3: CASSITVINIQYF
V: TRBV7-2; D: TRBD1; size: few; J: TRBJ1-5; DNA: TGTGCCAGCAGCCAGAACCCAGGGGGCGATCAGCCCCAGCATTTT; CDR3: CASSQNPGGDQPQHF
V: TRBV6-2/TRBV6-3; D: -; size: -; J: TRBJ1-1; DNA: TGTGCCAGCAGTTATACAGTGAACACTGAAGCTTTCTTT; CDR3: CASSYTVNTEAFF
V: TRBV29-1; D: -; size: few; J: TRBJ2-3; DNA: TGCAGCGTTGACAGCACAGATACGCAGTATTTT; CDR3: CSVDSTDTQYF
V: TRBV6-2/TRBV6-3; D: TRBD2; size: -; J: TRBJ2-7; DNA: TGTGCCAGCAGAACTAGCGGGAGGAGAGACGAGCAGTACTTC; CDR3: CASRTSGRRDEQYF
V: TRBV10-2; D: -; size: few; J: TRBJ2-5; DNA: TGCGCCAGCAGTGAGTCGGGGGAGACCCAGTACTTC; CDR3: CASSESGETQYF
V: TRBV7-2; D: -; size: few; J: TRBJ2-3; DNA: TGTGCCAGCAGCCCCGTCAGACAGAGTGGGGGTCCGGATACGCAGTATTTT; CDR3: CASSPVRQSGGPDTQYF
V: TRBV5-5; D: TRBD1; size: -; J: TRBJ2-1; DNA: TGTGCCAGCAGCACCCGACAGGGGAGTTTTAATGAGCAGTTCTTC; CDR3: CASSTRQGSFNEQFF
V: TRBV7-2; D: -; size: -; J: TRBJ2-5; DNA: TGTGCCAGCAGCTTAGCTGGAGGGGTGAGGGGAGAGACCCAGTACTTC; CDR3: CASSLAGGVRGETQYF
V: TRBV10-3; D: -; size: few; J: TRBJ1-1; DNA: TGTGCCATCAGTGCAGGCAGGGGAAACACTGAAGCTTTCTTT; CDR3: CAISAGRGNTEAFF
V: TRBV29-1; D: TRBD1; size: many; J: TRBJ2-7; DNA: TGCAGCGTTCGGGACAGGTCCCATTCCTACGAGCAGTACTTC; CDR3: CSVRDRSHSYEQYF
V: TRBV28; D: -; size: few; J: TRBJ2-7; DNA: TGTGCCAGCATGGGGGGAACCTCCTACGAGCAGTACTTC; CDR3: CASMGGTSYEQYF
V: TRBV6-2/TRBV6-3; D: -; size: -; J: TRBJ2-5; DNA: TGTGCCAGCAGTTACGACCGGGAGACCCAGTACTTC; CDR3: CASSYDRETQYF
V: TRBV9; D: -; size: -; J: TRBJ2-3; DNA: TGTGCCAGCAGCGTGGGGTACAGCTCTGGTACGCAGTATTTT; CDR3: CASSVGYSSGTQYF
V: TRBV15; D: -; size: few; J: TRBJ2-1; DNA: TGTGCCACCAGCAGAGATTTGGGGCTTTACAATGAGCAGTTCTTC; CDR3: CATSRDLGLYNEQFF
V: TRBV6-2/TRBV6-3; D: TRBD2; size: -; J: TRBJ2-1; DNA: TGTGCCAGCAGTTTCCAGCGGGATGAGTTCTTC; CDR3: CASSFQRDEFF
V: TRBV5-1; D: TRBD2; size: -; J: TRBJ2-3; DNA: TGCGCCAGCAGCCCGATGGGACTAGCGGGAGTCACAGATACGCAGTATTTT; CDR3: CASSPMGLAGVTDTQYF
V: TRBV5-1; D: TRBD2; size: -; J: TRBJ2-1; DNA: TGCGCCAGCAGCTTGGAAGAGCGGGGGGGCGGCGAGCAGTTCTTC; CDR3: CASSLEERGGGEQFF
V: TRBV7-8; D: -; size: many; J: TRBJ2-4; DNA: TGTGCCAGCAGCTTAGGGCAGGGGCTGAACATTCAGTACTTC; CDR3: CASSLGQGLNIQYF
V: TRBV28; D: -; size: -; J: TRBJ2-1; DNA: TGTGCCAGCAGTTCCACGAAGGGTTCTATCGACCACAATGAGCAGTTCTTC; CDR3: CASSSTKGSIDHNEQFF
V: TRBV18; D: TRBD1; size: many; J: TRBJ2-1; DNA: TGTGCCAGCTCACCGGGACAGGGGGGACGAGAGCAGTTCTTC; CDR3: CASSPGQGGREQFF
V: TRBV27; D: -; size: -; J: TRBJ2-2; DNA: TGTGCCAGCAGTTTATCGGTGGAGGGGACCGGGGAGCTGTTTTTT; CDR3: CASSLSVEGTGELFF
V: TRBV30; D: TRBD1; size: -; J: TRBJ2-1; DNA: TGTGCCTGGAGTGGACTTTGGGACAGGGGCAATGAGCAGTTCTTC; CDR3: CAWSGLWDRGNEQFF